Listed below are T cell receptor beta chains from one sample, sequenced in a study of early T cells in non-severe SARS-CoV-2 infection. TCRdb reprocessed the 5' RACE reads with MiXCR, giving one entry per CDR3 protein. This table holds about 100,000 distinct CDR3 sequences, roughly 10% found once. Sequenced: whole blood. These receptors were obtained from an adult who was a healthcare worker with PCR-confirmed SARS-CoV-2 infection or an uninfected control (not recorded which). Both conserved end residues are part of each CDR3. A D gene is named only where the DNA matches it firmly. Not all rows give a size; the values are once, few, many and, for expanded clones, a class.

d_call: -; v_call: TRBV30; j_call: TRBJ2-6; clone_size: many; cdr3_nt: TGTGCCTGGAGGGTATCTGGGGCCAACGTCCTGACTTTC; cdr3_aa: CAWRVSGANVLTF
d_call: TRBD2; v_call: TRBV27; j_call: TRBJ2-7; clone_size: few; cdr3_nt: TGTGCCACCGGACTAGCGGCGATCGAGCAGTACTTC; cdr3_aa: CATGLAAIEQYF
d_call: -; v_call: TRBV6-2/TRBV6-3; j_call: TRBJ2-2; clone_size: few; cdr3_nt: TGTGCCAGTCTTAGCGGAAACACCGGGGAGCTGTTTTTT; cdr3_aa: CASLSGNTGELFF
d_call: TRBD1; v_call: TRBV7-9; j_call: TRBJ2-3; clone_size: few; cdr3_nt: TGTGCCAGCAGCTTAAGGGGGACAGGGATTGCAGATACGCAGTATTTT; cdr3_aa: CASSLRGTGIADTQYF
d_call: -; v_call: TRBV20-1; j_call: TRBJ1-5; clone_size: many; cdr3_nt: TGCAGTGCTAGAGCAGGGGAGGGCAATCAGCCCCAGCATTTT; cdr3_aa: CSARAGEGNQPQHF
d_call: TRBD2; v_call: TRBV14; j_call: TRBJ2-7; clone_size: -; cdr3_nt: TGTGCCAGCAGCCAAGGTCCGGCTAGCGGGAGGCTACGGGAGCAGTACTTC; cdr3_aa: CASSQGPASGRLREQYF
d_call: -; v_call: TRBV21-1; j_call: TRBJ1-5; clone_size: few; cdr3_nt: TGTGCCAGCAGCAAAAGGTGGGGGGACCAGCCCCAGCATTTT; cdr3_aa: CASSKRWGDQPQHF
d_call: TRBD2; v_call: TRBV20-1; j_call: TRBJ2-7; clone_size: many; cdr3_nt: TGCAGTGCTAGGGGTTTGAGTACGATCGGACTAGCATCCTACGAGCAGTACTTC; cdr3_aa: CSARGLSTIGLASYEQYF
d_call: TRBD1; v_call: TRBV12-3/TRBV12-4; j_call: TRBJ1-1; clone_size: many; cdr3_nt: TGTGCCAGCAGTCCGCGGGACAGGGCGGGTTTCTTT; cdr3_aa: CASSPRDRAGFF
d_call: -; v_call: TRBV10-1; j_call: TRBJ2-7; clone_size: -; cdr3_nt: TGCGCCAGCTACCAGGGACTCCAGTCCTACGAGCAGTACTTC; cdr3_aa: CASYQGLQSYEQYF
d_call: TRBD2; v_call: TRBV18; j_call: TRBJ2-1; clone_size: -; cdr3_nt: TGTGCCAGCGCCCGGACTAGCGGGAGCGAGGATGAGCAGTTCTTC; cdr3_aa: CASARTSGSEDEQFF
d_call: -; v_call: TRBV24-1; j_call: TRBJ2-2; clone_size: -; cdr3_nt: TGTGCCACCAGTGTTGCGGCGAACACCGGGGAGCTGTTTTTT; cdr3_aa: CATSVAANTGELFF
d_call: -; v_call: TRBV27; j_call: TRBJ1-5; clone_size: many; cdr3_nt: TGTGCCAGCAGTTTTGCCCTTCATCAGCCCCAGCATTTT; cdr3_aa: CASSFALHQPQHF
d_call: -; v_call: TRBV13; j_call: TRBJ1-3; clone_size: few; cdr3_nt: TGTGCCAGCAGCTTCGACGGCTCTGGAAACACCATATATTTT; cdr3_aa: CASSFDGSGNTIYF
d_call: -; v_call: TRBV6-1; j_call: TRBJ2-3; clone_size: few; cdr3_nt: TGTGCCAGCAGTGAAGGTTCTCCCACAGATACGCAGTATTTT; cdr3_aa: CASSEGSPTDTQYF
d_call: -; v_call: TRBV27; j_call: TRBJ1-5; clone_size: -; cdr3_nt: TGTGCCAGCAGTTATGGGAGGGGTCAGCCCCAGCATTTT; cdr3_aa: CASSYGRGQPQHF
d_call: -; v_call: TRBV7-9; j_call: TRBJ2-3; clone_size: many; cdr3_nt: TGTGCCAGCAGCCCCGGGGGCAGGGGCCTTCTTGGGGGAGATACGCAGTATTTT; cdr3_aa: CASSPGGRGLLGGDTQYF
d_call: -; v_call: TRBV29-1; j_call: TRBJ2-1; clone_size: many; cdr3_nt: TGCAGCGTTGGGGTACCGGGACGGGGCTCATTTGAGCAGTTCTTC; cdr3_aa: CSVGVPGRGSFEQFF
d_call: -; v_call: TRBV20-1; j_call: TRBJ2-3; clone_size: few; cdr3_nt: TGCAGTGCGGGGGATACGCAGTATTTT; cdr3_aa: CSAGDTQYF
d_call: TRBD2; v_call: TRBV19; j_call: TRBJ2-1; clone_size: many; cdr3_nt: TGTGCCAGTAGTCCAACCGGGACTAGTTACAATGAGCAGTTCTTC; cdr3_aa: CASSPTGTSYNEQFF
d_call: -; v_call: TRBV7-2; j_call: TRBJ2-1; clone_size: many; cdr3_nt: TGTGCCAGCAGCAGTAGGAATGAGCAGTTCTTC; cdr3_aa: CASSSRNEQFF
d_call: TRBD1; v_call: TRBV6-6; j_call: TRBJ2-7; clone_size: few; cdr3_nt: TGTGCCAGCATGGCCCCTGGACAGGAGTCCTACGAGCAGTACTTC; cdr3_aa: CASMAPGQESYEQYF
d_call: TRBD1; v_call: TRBV7-9; j_call: TRBJ1-5; clone_size: few; cdr3_nt: TGTGCCAGCAGCCCGGACAGGCTAAATCAGCCCCAGCATTTT; cdr3_aa: CASSPDRLNQPQHF
d_call: -; v_call: TRBV20-1; j_call: TRBJ2-7; clone_size: many; cdr3_nt: TGCAGTGCTAGAGATTCGCCGATCTACGAGCAGTACTTC; cdr3_aa: CSARDSPIYEQYF
d_call: -; v_call: TRBV6-6; j_call: TRBJ2-5; clone_size: -; cdr3_nt: TGTGCCAGCCGGGACTCACAAGAGACCCAGTACTTC; cdr3_aa: CASRDSQETQYF
d_call: TRBD1; v_call: TRBV12-3/TRBV12-4; j_call: TRBJ2-1; clone_size: many; cdr3_nt: TGTGCCAGCAGCAAGACCCAGGGGGCGAATGGGAATGAGCAGTTCTTC; cdr3_aa: CASSKTQGANGNEQFF
d_call: TRBD1; v_call: TRBV6-6; j_call: TRBJ1-3; clone_size: -; cdr3_nt: TGTGCCAGCAGTTACCAGGGGGCTGGAAACACCATATATTTT; cdr3_aa: CASSYQGAGNTIYF
d_call: -; v_call: TRBV2; j_call: TRBJ2-1; clone_size: many; cdr3_nt: TGTGCCAGCAGTGAAGAGGGGGGGCCCTACAATGAGCAGTTCTTC; cdr3_aa: CASSEEGGPYNEQFF
d_call: TRBD1; v_call: TRBV6-1; j_call: TRBJ2-7; clone_size: few; cdr3_nt: TGTGCCAGCAGCGATAACTTCCCAGGACAGGGGGGGACCTACGAGCAGTACTTC; cdr3_aa: CASSDNFPGQGGTYEQYF
d_call: -; v_call: TRBV5-1; j_call: TRBJ1-2; clone_size: few; cdr3_nt: TGCGCCAGCAGCCCCCAACTAAGCTTGTCTGGCTACACCTTC; cdr3_aa: CASSPQLSLSGYTF
d_call: TRBD2; v_call: TRBV2; j_call: TRBJ2-7; clone_size: many; cdr3_nt: TGTGCCAGCAGGGACGGGACTAGCGCGACCTACGAGCAGTACTTC; cdr3_aa: CASRDGTSATYEQYF
d_call: -; v_call: TRBV18; j_call: TRBJ2-1; clone_size: -; cdr3_nt: TGTGCCAGCTCACCAAGGGCTACCGCCTACAATGAGCAGTTCTTC; cdr3_aa: CASSPRATAYNEQFF
d_call: -; v_call: TRBV6-4; j_call: TRBJ2-3; clone_size: many; cdr3_nt: TGTGCCAGCAGTGACGCAGGGGAATCAGATACGCAGTATTTT; cdr3_aa: CASSDAGESDTQYF
d_call: -; v_call: TRBV20-1; j_call: TRBJ2-1; clone_size: many; cdr3_nt: TGCAGTGCTAGGAAGTACCCCGTCTACAATGAGCAGTTCTTC; cdr3_aa: CSARKYPVYNEQFF
d_call: -; v_call: TRBV9; j_call: TRBJ1-2; clone_size: many; cdr3_nt: TGTGCCAGCAGCGTACAGGGGTATGGCTACACCTTC; cdr3_aa: CASSVQGYGYTF
d_call: -; v_call: TRBV10-2; j_call: TRBJ2-7; clone_size: -; cdr3_nt: TGCGCCAGCAGTATCGGCCCCTACGAGCAGTACTTC; cdr3_aa: CASSIGPYEQYF
d_call: -; v_call: TRBV30; j_call: TRBJ2-1; clone_size: few; cdr3_nt: TGTGCCTGGAGTGTCGGGAATGAGCAGTTCTTC; cdr3_aa: CAWSVGNEQFF
d_call: TRBD2; v_call: TRBV5-4; j_call: TRBJ2-4; clone_size: many; cdr3_nt: TGTGCCAGCAGCCGACTAGCGGGAGCCAAAAACATTCAGTACTTC; cdr3_aa: CASSRLAGAKNIQYF
d_call: TRBD1; v_call: TRBV5-1; j_call: TRBJ1-2; clone_size: many; cdr3_nt: TGCGCCAGCTGTCCGGGACAGGGATTTTATGGCTACACCTTC; cdr3_aa: CASCPGQGFYGYTF
d_call: TRBD2; v_call: TRBV12-3/TRBV12-4; j_call: TRBJ2-1; clone_size: few; cdr3_nt: TGTGCCAGCAGTTTACTAGCGGGAGGGCTGGGTGAGCAGTTCTTC; cdr3_aa: CASSLLAGGLGEQFF
d_call: -; v_call: TRBV19; j_call: TRBJ1-5; clone_size: many; cdr3_nt: TGTGCCAGTAGTGGACAAGAGTTACAGCCCCAGCATTTT; cdr3_aa: CASSGQELQPQHF
d_call: TRBD2; v_call: TRBV11-2; j_call: TRBJ2-1; clone_size: many; cdr3_nt: TGTGCCAGCAGCTTAAAGTCTAGCGGGCACAATGAGCAGTTCTTC; cdr3_aa: CASSLKSSGHNEQFF
d_call: TRBD1; v_call: TRBV20-1; j_call: TRBJ1-5; clone_size: many; cdr3_nt: TGCAGTGCTAGGGCAGGGGGCGATCAGCCCCAGCATTTT; cdr3_aa: CSARAGGDQPQHF
d_call: -; v_call: TRBV30; j_call: TRBJ1-3; clone_size: many; cdr3_nt: TGTGCCTGGAGTCGGACAGCCTCTGAAAACACCATATATTTT; cdr3_aa: CAWSRTASENTIYF
d_call: TRBD1; v_call: TRBV5-1; j_call: TRBJ1-6; clone_size: many; cdr3_nt: TGCGCCAGCAGCTTCAGTTGGACAGGGGACTCACCCCTCCACTTT; cdr3_aa: CASSFSWTGDSPLHF